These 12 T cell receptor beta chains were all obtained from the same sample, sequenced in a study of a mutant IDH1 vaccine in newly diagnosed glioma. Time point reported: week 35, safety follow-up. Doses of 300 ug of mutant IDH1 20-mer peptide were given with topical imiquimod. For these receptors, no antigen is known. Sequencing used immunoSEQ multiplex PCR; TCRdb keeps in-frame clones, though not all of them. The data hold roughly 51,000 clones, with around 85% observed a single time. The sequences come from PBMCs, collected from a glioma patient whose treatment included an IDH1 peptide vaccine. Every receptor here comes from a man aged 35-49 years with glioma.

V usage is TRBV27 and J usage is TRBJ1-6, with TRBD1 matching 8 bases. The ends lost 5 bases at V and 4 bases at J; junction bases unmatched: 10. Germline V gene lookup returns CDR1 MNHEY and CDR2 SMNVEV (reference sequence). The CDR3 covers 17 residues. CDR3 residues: CASSLFGQGLYNSPLHF. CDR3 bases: TGTGCCAGCAGTCTCTTCGGACAGGGTCTGTATAATTCACCCCTCCACTTT.

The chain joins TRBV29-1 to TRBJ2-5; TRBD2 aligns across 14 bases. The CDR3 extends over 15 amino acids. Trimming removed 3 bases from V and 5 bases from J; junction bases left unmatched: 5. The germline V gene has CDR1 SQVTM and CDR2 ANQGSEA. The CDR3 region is CSVETSGGAWETQYF. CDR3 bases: TGCAGCGTTGAGACTAGCGGGGGGGCTTGGGAGACCCAGTACTTC.

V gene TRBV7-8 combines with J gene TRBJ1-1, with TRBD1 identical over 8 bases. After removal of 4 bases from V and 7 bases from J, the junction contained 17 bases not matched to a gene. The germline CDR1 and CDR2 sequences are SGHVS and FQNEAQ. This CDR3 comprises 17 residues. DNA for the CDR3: TGTGCCAGCAGCTCAAATGAGCAACAGGGGGGTTCGTATGAAGCTTTCTTT. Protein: CASSSNEQQGGSYEAFF.

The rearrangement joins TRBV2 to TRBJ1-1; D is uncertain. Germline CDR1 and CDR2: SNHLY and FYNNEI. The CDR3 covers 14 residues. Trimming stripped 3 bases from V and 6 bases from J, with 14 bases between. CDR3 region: CASSDWSDSSEAFF. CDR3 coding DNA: TGTGCCAGCAGTGATTGGTCAGACTCATCTGAAGCTTTCTTT.

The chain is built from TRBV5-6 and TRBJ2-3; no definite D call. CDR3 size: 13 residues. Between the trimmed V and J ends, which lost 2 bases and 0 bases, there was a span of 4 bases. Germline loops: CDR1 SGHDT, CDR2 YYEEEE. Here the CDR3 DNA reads TGTGCCAGCAGCTTTTCTAGCACAGATACGCAGTATTTT. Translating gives CASSFSSTDTQYF.

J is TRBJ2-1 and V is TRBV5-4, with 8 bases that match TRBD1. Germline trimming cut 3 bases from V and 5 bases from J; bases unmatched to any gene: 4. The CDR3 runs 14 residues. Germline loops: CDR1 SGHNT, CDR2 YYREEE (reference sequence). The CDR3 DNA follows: TGTGCCAGCAGCTGGACAGGGCTCGACAATGAGCAGTTCTTC. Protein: CASSWTGLDNEQFF.

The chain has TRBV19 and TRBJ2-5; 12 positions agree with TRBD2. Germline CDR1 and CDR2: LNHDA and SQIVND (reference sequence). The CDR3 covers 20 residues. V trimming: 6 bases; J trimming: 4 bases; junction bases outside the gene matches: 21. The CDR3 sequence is CASSSDGEVWASGGGETQYF. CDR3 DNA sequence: TGTGCCAGTAGCAGCGACGGAGAGGTGTGGGCTAGCGGGGGGGGAGAGACCCAGTACTTC. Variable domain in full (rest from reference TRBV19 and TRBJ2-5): DGGITQSPKYLFRKEGQNVTLSCEQNLNHDAMYWYRQDPGQGLRLIYYSQIVNDFQKGDIAEGYSVSREKKESFPLTVTSAQKNPTAFYLCASSSDGEVWASGGGETQYFGPGTRLLVL.

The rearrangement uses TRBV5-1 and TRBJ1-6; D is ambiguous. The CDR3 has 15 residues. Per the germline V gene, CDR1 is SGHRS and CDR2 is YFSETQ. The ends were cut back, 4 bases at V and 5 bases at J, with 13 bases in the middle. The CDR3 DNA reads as TGCGCCAGCAGCCCGTCTCCGTCGAATAATTCACCCCTCCACTTT. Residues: CASSPSPSNNSPLHF.

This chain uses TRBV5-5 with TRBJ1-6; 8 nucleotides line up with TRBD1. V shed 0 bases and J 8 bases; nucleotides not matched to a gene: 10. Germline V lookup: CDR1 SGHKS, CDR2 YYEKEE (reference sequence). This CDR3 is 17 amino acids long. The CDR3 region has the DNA TGTGCCAGCAGCTTGGGACCAAACAGGGGGTCGGATTCACCCCTCCACTTT. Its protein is CASSLGPNRGSDSPLHF.

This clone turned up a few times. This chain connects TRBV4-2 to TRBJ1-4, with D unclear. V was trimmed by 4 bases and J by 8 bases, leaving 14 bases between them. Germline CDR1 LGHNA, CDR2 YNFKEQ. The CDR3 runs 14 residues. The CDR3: CASSLIGREEKLFF. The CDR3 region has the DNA TGTGCCAGCAGCCTAATAGGGCGCGAGGAAAAACTGTTTTTT.

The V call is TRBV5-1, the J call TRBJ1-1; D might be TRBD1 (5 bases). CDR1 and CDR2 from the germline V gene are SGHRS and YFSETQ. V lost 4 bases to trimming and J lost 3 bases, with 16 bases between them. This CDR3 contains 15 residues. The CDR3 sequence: CASSALGGTYTEAFF. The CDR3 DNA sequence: TGCGCCAGCAGCGCACTTGGCGGGACTTACACTGAAGCTTTCTTT.

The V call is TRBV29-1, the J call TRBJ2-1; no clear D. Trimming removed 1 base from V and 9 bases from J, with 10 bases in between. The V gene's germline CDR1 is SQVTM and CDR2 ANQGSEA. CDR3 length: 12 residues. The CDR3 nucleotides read TGCAGCGTTGAAGCACTAACCGCTGAGCAGTTCTTC. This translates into CSVEALTAEQFF.